Described below is a single T cell receptor (beta chain) sequence and its context. Antigen: not known. The data were obtained in a study of shared clonotypes between healthy human individuals. Overall study findings and caveats: Generation of non-shared clonotypes was less probable than generation of clonotypes shared by all four donors. Naive CD4 clonotypes were shared across several donors at roughly 5.5%.

This CDR3 spans 15 amino acids. With 4 bases removed from V and 3 bases from J, the gap between germline ends came to 16 bases. CDR1 and CDR2 from the germline V gene are KGHSH and LQKENI. Naive CD8 cells lacked CD45RO, underwent positive selection for CCR7 and left out terminally differentiated effector memory CD45RA+ cells. None of the donors, who were healthy HIV-negative adults, had recently had acute infections or vaccinations. Samples underwent the assay at deep level. Profiling relied on immunoSEQ multiplex PCR, and the TCRdb table lists in-frame clones only, not all of them. The repertoire holds under 2,000,000 clones, with about 95% as singletons.

This chain links TRBV18 with TRBJ2-7; D might be TRBD2 (7 bases). The clonotype was recovered from a man aged 18 to 29 in good health. The sample comprised naive CD8+ T cells sorted from blood. Here the CDR3 reads CASSLVDGGLYEQYF. The CDR3, as DNA: TGTGCCAGCTCACTTGTCGACGGGGGGCTCTACGAGCAGTACTTC.